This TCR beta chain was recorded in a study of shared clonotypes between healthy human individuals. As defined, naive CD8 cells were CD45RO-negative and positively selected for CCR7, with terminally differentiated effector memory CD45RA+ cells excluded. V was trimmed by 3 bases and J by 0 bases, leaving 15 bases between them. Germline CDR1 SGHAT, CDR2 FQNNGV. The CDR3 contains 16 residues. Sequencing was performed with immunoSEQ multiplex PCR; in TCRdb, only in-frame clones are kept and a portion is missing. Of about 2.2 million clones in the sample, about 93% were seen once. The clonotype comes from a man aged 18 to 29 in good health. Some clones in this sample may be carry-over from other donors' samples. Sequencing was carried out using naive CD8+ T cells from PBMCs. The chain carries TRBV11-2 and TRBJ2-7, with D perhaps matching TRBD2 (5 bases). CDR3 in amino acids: CASSFPRGGSSYEQYF. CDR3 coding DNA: TGTGCCAGCAGCTTCCCTCGTGGAGGTAGCTCCTACGAGCAGTACTTC.